This T cell receptor (beta chain) appears in the sequencing data of a study of blood T cell repertoires in COVID-19. Participant ages covered about 18 to 89 years across 25 or so US areas. Participant-given clinical history determined each cohort assignment. Recovered status in Cohort 3 required two negative PCRs, clearance, or symptom resolution. The data were produced by immunoSEQ multiplex PCR, yet TCRdb's version contains in-frame clones alone and is incomplete. The top ten hold roughly 1.7% of the sample, which has approximately 270,000 clones, 80% to 90% seen once. About this clone: This same CDR3 is encoded by further DNA sequences in the sample.

Material for sequencing was PBMCs or T cells enriched from blood (not recorded which). This clonotype originated in a man between 40 and 49 years old who had recovered from COVID-19.

As DNA, the CDR3 is TGTGCCAGCAGTTTGGCGGGGAGCTCCTACAATGAGCAGTTCTTC. This sequence encodes CASSLAGSSYNEQFF. The rearrangement links TRBV27 to TRBJ2-1; D perhaps matches TRBD2 (6 bases). V gave up 3 bases and J gave up 0 bases, with 9 bases separating them. Germline V gene sequence: CDR1 MNHEY, CDR2 SMNVEV (reference sequence). This CDR3 has 15 residues.